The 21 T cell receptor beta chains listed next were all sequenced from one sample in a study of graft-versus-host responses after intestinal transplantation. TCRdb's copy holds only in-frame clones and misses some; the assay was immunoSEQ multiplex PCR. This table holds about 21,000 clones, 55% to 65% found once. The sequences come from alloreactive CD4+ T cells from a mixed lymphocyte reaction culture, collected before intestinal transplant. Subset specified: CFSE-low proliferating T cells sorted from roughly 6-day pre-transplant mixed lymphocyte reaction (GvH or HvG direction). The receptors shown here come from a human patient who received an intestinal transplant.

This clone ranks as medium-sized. CDR3 sequence: CAWSVRREAGSPLHF. The CDR3 nucleotides read TGTGCCTGGAGTGTTCGCCGCGAGGCTGGTTCACCCCTCCACTTT. The chain recombines TRBV30 with TRBJ1-6; D remains ambiguous. CDR3 length: 15 amino acids. The germline CDR1 and CDR2 sequences are GTSNPN and SVGIG (reference sequence). Trimming stripped 0 bases from V and 9 bases from J, with 15 bases between.

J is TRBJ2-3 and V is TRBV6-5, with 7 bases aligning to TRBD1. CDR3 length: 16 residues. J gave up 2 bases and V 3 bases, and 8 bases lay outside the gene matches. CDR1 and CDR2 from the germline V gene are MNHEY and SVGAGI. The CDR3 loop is CASSYYPDRVTDTQYF. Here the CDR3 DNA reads TGTGCCAGCAGTTATTACCCCGACAGGGTCACAGATACGCAGTATTTT.

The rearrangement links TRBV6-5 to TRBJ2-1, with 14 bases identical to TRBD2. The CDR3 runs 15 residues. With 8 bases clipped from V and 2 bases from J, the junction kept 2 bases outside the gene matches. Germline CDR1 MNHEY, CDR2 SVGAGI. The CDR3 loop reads CASGTSGGPYNEQFF. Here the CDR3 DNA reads TGTGCCAGCGGGACTAGCGGGGGCCCCTACAATGAGCAGTTCTTC.

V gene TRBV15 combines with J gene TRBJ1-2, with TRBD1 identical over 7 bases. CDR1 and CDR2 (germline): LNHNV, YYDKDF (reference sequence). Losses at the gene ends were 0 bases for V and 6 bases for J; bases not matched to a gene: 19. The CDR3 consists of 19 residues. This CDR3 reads CATSRDGALIQGPIDGYTF. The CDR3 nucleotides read TGTGCCACCAGCAGAGATGGGGCCCTCATACAGGGGCCCATTGATGGCTACACCTTC.

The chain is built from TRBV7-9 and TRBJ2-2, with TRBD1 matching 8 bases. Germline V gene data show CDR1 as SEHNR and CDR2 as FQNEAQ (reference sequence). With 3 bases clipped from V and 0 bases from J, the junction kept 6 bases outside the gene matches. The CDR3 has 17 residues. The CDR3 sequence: CASSFTGGSANTGELFF. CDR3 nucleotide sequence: TGTGCCAGCAGCTTTACAGGGGGTTCGGCGAACACCGGGGAGCTGTTTTTT.

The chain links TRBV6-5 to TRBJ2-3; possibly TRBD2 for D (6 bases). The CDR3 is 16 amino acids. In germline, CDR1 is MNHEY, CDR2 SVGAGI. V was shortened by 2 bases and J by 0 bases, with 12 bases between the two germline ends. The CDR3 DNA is TGTGCCAGCAGTTACGCCCCCGGGAGCAGCACAGATACGCAGTATTTT. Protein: CASSYAPGSSTDTQYF.

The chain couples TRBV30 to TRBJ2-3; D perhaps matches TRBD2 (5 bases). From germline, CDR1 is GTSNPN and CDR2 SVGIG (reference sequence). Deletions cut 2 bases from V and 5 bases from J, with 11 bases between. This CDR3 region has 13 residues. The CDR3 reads CAWSKDSGDTQYF. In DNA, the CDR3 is TGTGCCTGGAGTAAGGACTCCGGAGATACGCAGTATTTT.

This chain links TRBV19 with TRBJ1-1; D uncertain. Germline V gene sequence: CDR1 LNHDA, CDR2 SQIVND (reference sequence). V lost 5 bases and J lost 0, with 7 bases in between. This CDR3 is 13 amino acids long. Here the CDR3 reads CASSLTLNTEAFF. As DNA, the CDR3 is TGTGCCAGTAGTCTGACACTGAACACTGAAGCTTTCTTT.

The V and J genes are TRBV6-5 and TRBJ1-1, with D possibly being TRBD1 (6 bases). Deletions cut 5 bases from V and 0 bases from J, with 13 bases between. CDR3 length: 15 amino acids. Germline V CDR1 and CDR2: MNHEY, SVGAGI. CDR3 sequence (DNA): TGTGCCAGCAGTACGGCCGGGACACTGAACACTGAAGCTTTCTTT. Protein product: CASSTAGTLNTEAFF.

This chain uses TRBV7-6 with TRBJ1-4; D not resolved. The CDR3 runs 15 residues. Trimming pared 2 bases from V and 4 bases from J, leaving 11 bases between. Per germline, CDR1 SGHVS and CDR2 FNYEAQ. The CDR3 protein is CASSLRLSGNEKLFF. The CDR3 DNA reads TGTGCCAGCAGCTTACGGTTATCGGGTAATGAAAAACTGTTTTTT.

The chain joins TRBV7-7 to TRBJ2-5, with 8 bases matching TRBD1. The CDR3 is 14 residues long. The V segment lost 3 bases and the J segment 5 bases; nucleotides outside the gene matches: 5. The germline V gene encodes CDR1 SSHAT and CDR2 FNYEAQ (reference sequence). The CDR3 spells CASSFSGGAETQYF. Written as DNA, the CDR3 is TGTGCCAGCAGCTTTTCAGGGGGCGCTGAGACCCAGTACTTC.

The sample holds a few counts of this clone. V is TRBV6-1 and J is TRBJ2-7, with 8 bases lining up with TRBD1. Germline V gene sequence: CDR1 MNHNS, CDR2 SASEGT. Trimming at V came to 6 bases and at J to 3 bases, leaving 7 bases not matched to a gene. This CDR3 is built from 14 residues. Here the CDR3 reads CASSFRDRFYEQYF. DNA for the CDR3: TGTGCCAGCAGCTTCCGGGACAGGTTCTACGAGCAGTACTTC.

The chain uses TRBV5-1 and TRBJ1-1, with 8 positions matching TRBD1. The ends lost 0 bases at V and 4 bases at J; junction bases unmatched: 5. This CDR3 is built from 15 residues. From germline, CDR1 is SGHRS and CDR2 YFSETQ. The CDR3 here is CASSLAHTGGTEAFF. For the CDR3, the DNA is TGCGCCAGCAGCTTGGCTCACACAGGGGGCACTGAAGCTTTCTTT.

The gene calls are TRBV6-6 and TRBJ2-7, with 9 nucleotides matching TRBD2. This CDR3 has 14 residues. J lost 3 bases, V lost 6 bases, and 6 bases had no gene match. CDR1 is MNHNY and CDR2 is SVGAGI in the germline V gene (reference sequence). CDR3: CASRPSGILYEQYF. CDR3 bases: TGTGCCAGCAGACCTAGCGGGATTCTCTACGAGCAGTACTTC.

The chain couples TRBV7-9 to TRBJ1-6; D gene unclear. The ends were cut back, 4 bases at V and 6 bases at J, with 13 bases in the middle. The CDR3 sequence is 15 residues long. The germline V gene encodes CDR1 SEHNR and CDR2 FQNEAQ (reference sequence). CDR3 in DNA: TGTGCCAGCAGCTCGGTCCCTAAAATTAATTCACCCCTCCACTTT. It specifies CASSSVPKINSPLHF.

The CDR3 spells CASSRGQGINQPQHF. The CDR3 DNA reads as TGTGCCAGCAGCCGGGGACAGGGGATCAATCAGCCCCAGCATTTT. This chain joins TRBV6-6 and TRBJ1-5; 10 bases map to TRBD1. Germline V CDR1 and CDR2: MNHNY, SVGAGI (reference sequence). V lost 6 bases, J lost 3 bases, and 5 bases stayed unmatched. The CDR3 sequence is 15 residues long.

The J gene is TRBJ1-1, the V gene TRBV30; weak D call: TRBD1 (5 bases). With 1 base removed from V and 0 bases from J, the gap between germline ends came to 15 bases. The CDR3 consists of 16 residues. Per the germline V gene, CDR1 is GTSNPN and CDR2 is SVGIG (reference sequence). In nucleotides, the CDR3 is TGTGCCTGGAGTGAAAGGCCAACAGGCGTGAACACTGAAGCTTTCTTT. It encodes CAWSERPTGVNTEAFF.

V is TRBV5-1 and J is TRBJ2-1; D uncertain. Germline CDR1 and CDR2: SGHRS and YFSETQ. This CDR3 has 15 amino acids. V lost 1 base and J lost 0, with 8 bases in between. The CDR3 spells CASSLMYSSYNEQFF. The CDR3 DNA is TGCGCCAGCAGCTTGATGTACAGCTCCTACAATGAGCAGTTCTTC.

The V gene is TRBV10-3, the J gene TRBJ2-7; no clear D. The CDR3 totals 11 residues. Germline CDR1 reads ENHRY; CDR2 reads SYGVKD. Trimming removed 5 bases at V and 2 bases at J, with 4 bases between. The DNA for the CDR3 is TGTGCCATCAGTTCAACCTACGAGCAGTACTTC. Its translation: CAISSTYEQYF.

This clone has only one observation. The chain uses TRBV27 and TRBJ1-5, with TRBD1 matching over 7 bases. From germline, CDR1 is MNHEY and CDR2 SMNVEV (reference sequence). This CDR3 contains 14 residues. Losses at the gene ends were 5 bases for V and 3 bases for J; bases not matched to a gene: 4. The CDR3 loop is CASSIQGYNQPQHF. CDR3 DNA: TGTGCCAGCAGTATACAGGGGTACAATCAGCCCCAGCATTTT.

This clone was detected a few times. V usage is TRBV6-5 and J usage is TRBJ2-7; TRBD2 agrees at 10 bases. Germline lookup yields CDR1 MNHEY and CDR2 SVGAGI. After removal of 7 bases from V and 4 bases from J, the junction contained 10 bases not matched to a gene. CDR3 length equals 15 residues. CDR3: CASTRGASGSYEQYF. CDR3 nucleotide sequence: TGTGCCAGCACCCGGGGGGCTAGCGGGAGTTACGAGCAGTACTTC.